This TCR beta chain emerged from a study of a mutant IDH1 vaccine in newly diagnosed glioma. As for the study in general: Radiotherapy alone preceded vaccination by 4-6 weeks; alternatively, vaccination started with temozolomide cycles. Treated patients had a mean age of 40.4 years and a 62.5% male, roughly 40% female split.

Time point here: week 35, safety follow-up. Each dose delivered 300 ug of mutant IDH1 20-mer peptide subcutaneously with imiquimod. About this clone itself: The antigen remains unidentified.

Study-wide results and limits: Pseudoprogression apparently tracked independently of changes in top peripheral T cell clonotypes. Immune responses induced by vaccination arose in 93.3% of the patients.

J was trimmed by 7 bases and V by 2 bases; bases with no gene match: 4. The CDR3 covers 14 residues. Germline V gives CDR1 MDHEN, CDR2 SYDVKM. Data came from immunoSEQ multiplex PCR; TCRdb stores just in-frame clones and leaves some out. The repertoire holds about 26,000 clones, with around four fifths as singletons. The material was PBMCs, obtained from a glioma patient whose treatment included an IDH1 peptide vaccine. The rearrangement uses TRBV28 and TRBJ2-1, with TRBD1 matching 8 bases. The clonotype was recovered from a man under 40 with glioma. For the CDR3, the DNA is TGTGCCAGCAGTTTACGGACAGGGTGGAATGAGCAGTTCTTC. It is translated as CASSLRTGWNEQFF.